These T cell receptor beta chains were read from a single sample in a study of Ad26.COV2.S vaccination and SARS-CoV-2 variants. Here immunoSEQ multiplex PCR was the method, and the copy in TCRdb shows in-frame clones only, minus some. In the table there are about 400,000 clones, around four fifths of which are singletons. Sequencing was performed on peripheral blood, taken in a trial of Ad26.COV2.S vaccine versus placebo. The receptors shown here come from a person between 18 and 60 years old who received the Ad26.COV2.S COVID-19 vaccine or a placebo. Both conserved end residues are part of each CDR3. The order of the fields is V gene, D gene, J gene, clone size, CDR3 protein, CDR3 DNA. The D gene is left open where the match is weak. Part of the rows lack a size; the others show once, few, many or a class for expanded clones.

>TRBV9|TRBD2|TRBJ2-1|.
CASSTGLDEQFF
TGTGCCAGCAGCACGGGACTAGATGAGCAGTTCTTC
>TRBV7-9|.|TRBJ1-3|.
CASSGRETISGNTIYF
TGTGCCAGCAGCGGAAGGGAAACCATCTCTGGAAACACCATATATTTT
>TRBV27|.|TRBJ2-1|.
CASSLRAASYNEQFF
TGTGCCAGCAGTTTAAGGGCAGCCTCCTACAATGAGCAGTTCTTC
>TRBV12-3/TRBV12-4|.|TRBJ2-1|.
CASSFHYIEQFF
TGTGCCAGCAGTTTTCACTATATAGAGCAGTTCTTC
>TRBV29-1|.|TRBJ1-2|.
CSVERPDLPYGYTF
TGCAGCGTTGAGAGGCCGGATCTGCCCTATGGCTACACCTTC
>TRBV18|.|TRBJ1-2|.
CASSPRSGAPNYGYTF
TGTGCCAGCTCACCGAGGTCGGGGGCCCCCAACTATGGCTACACCTTC
>TRBV9|.|TRBJ2-1|once
CASSVVTGAGNEQFF
TGTGCCAGCAGCGTAGTGACGGGGGCGGGAAATGAGCAGTTCTTC
>TRBV4-3|.|TRBJ2-7|.
CASSQDVGNSYEQYF
TGCGCCAGCAGCCAAGATGTAGGCAACTCCTACGAGCAGTACTTC
>TRBV5-1|.|TRBJ2-7|.
CASSPTWVDEQYF
TGCGCCAGCAGCCCGACTTGGGTTGACGAGCAGTACTTC
>TRBV7-2|.|TRBJ2-7|.
CASSLYGGPPLF
TGTGCCAGCAGCTTGTACGGGGGCCCGCCTCTATTC
>TRBV27|TRBD2|TRBJ2-2|.
CASSLRGANTGELFF
TGTGCCAGCAGTTTACGGGGGGCGAACACCGGGGAGCTGTTTTTT
>TRBV19|.|TRBJ1-1|few
CASQRNTEAFF
TGTGCCAGTCAAAGAAACACTGAAGCTTTCTTT
>TRBV5-1|.|TRBJ1-1|once
CASSLEDSVAFF
TGCGCCAGCAGCCTGGAGGACTCTGTAGCTTTCTTT
>TRBV19|TRBD2|TRBJ2-2|few
CASRGLAAGELFF
TGTGCCAGCCGAGGACTAGCGGCCGGGGAGCTGTTTTTT
>TRBV14|.|TRBJ2-5|.
CASSQKEPQYF
TGTGCCAGCAGCCAAAAGGAGCCCCAGTACTTC
>TRBV6-4|.|TRBJ1-6|.
CASGLAPRRNNSPLHF
TGTGCCAGCGGATTGGCCCCCCGTCGCAATAATTCACCCCTCCACTTT
>TRBV18|.|TRBJ2-2|.
CASSPGFFSASNTGELFF
TGTGCCAGCTCACCAGGTTTTTTTAGCGCCTCGAACACCGGGGAGCTGTTTTTT
>TRBV19|.|TRBJ2-4|.
CASSITGAKNIQYF
TGTGCCAGTAGTATCACGGGGGCCAAAAACATTCAGTACTTC
>TRBV13|TRBD2|TRBJ2-1|.
CASSWGTSGYNEQFF
TGTGCCAGCAGCTGGGGGACTAGCGGTTACAATGAGCAGTTCTTC
>TRBV7-3|TRBD1|TRBJ1-2|.
CASSRDSRGGYTF
TGTGCCAGCAGCCGGGACAGTCGAGGAGGCTACACCTTC
>TRBV11-2|.|TRBJ2-1|once
CASSFQGSAYNEQFF
TGTGCCAGCAGCTTTCAGGGATCGGCTTACAATGAGCAGTTCTTC
>TRBV7-9|TRBD1|TRBJ2-7|.
CASSDRDSFYEQYF
TGTGCCAGCAGCGACCGGGACAGCTTCTACGAGCAGTACTTC
>TRBV7-9|.|TRBJ1-6|.
CASTTDDLHF
TGTGCCAGCACCACCGACGACCTCCACTTT
>TRBV12-3/TRBV12-4|.|TRBJ1-1|.
CASSEGGFTEAFF
TGTGCCAGTTCCGAAGGGGGATTCACTGAAGCTTTCTTT
>TRBV20-1|.|TRBJ2-1|.
CSARDWDGQFF
TGCAGTGCTAGAGATTGGGATGGGCAGTTCTTC
>TRBV27|.|TRBJ1-5|.
CASSLALGSQQPQHF
TGTGCCAGCAGTTTAGCCCTGGGCTCCCAACAGCCCCAGCATTTT
>TRBV18|.|TRBJ2-5|once
CASSPPQGAETQYF
TGTGCCAGCTCACCCCCACAGGGCGCGGAGACCCAGTACTTC
>TRBV10-3|.|TRBJ2-1|.
CAISTGQTYNEQFF
TGTGCCATCTCAACGGGGCAAACCTACAATGAGCAGTTCTTC
>TRBV6-1|TRBD2|TRBJ2-1|.
CASSDRLASYNEQFF
TGTGCCAGCAGTGACCGACTAGCCTCCTACAATGAGCAGTTCTTC
>TRBV7-8|.|TRBJ2-3|once
CASSLGSSNTQYF
TGTGCCAGCAGCTTAGGGTCAAGTAATACGCAGTATTTT
>TRBV7-8|.|TRBJ2-3|.
CASSFGLGTDTQYF
TGTGCCAGCAGCTTCGGACTTGGGACAGATACGCAGTATTTT
>TRBV6-6|.|TRBJ1-6|once
CASRPFGNSPLHF
TGTGCCAGCAGGCCTTTTGGTAATTCACCCCTCCACTTT
>TRBV7-8|.|TRBJ1-1|few
CASSSQGGVAEAFF
TGTGCCAGCAGCTCACAGGGAGGGGTCGCTGAAGCTTTCTTT
>TRBV6-5|TRBD1|TRBJ1-2|.
CASSYSRQGNYGYTF
TGTGCCAGCAGTTACTCACGACAGGGAAATTATGGCTACACCTTC
>TRBV18|.|TRBJ2-1|once
CASSPQSLGNEQFF
TGTGCCAGCTCACCACAGTCCCTCGGGAATGAGCAGTTCTTC
>TRBV21-1|.|TRBJ1-3|.
CASNQRGLLAVTSGNTIYF
TGTGCCAGCAACCAAAGGGGGCTCCTGGCCGTAACATCTGGAAACACCATATATTTT
>TRBV27|.|TRBJ1-2|.
CASSPYDTGTHSGGYTF
TGTGCCAGCAGTCCATACGACACAGGGACCCACTCGGGTGGCTACACCTTC
>TRBV12-3/TRBV12-4|.|TRBJ1-3|.
CASSFGAGNTIYF
TGTGCCAGCAGTTTCGGGGCTGGAAACACCATATATTTT
>TRBV5-1|.|TRBJ2-6|.
CASSWGNLHSSGANVLTF
TGCGCCAGCAGCTGGGGCAACCTCCACTCCTCTGGGGCCAACGTCCTGACTTTC
>TRBV7-9|TRBD1|TRBJ1-4|.
CASSSQGDYNEKLFF
TGTGCCAGCAGCTCACAGGGGGATTATAATGAAAAACTGTTTTTT
>TRBV6-5|.|TRBJ2-6|.
CASSSASLSGANVLTF
TGTGCCAGCAGTTCCGCTTCCCTCTCTGGGGCCAACGTCCTGACTTTC
>TRBV15|TRBD1|TRBJ1-6|.
CATSRARQGNGSPLHF
TGTGCCACCAGCAGAGCTCGACAGGGGAACGGTTCACCCCTCCACTTT
>TRBV5-5|.|TRBJ2-7|once
CASSLSWGTSYEQYF
TGTGCCAGCAGCTTGTCATGGGGGACCTCCTACGAGCAGTACTTC
>TRBV6-1|TRBD1|TRBJ1-1|.
CASSARDRGRIRNTEAFF
TGTGCCAGCAGTGCCCGGGACAGGGGGAGAATACGGAACACTGAAGCTTTCTTT
>TRBV12-5|TRBD2|TRBJ2-7|.
CASGLRLAGALSYEQYF
TGTGCTAGTGGTTTGAGGCTAGCGGGGGCCCTCTCCTACGAGCAGTACTTC
>TRBV11-3|TRBD1|TRBJ2-1|.
CASSFGQGGNEQFF
TGTGCCAGCAGCTTCGGACAGGGGGGGAATGAGCAGTTCTTC
>TRBV5-1|.|TRBJ2-1|.
CASTSRGFSYNEQFF
TGCGCCAGCACCAGTAGGGGGTTTTCCTACAATGAGCAGTTCTTC